This entry features one T cell receptor beta chain sequence. This sample is drawn from a study of blood T cell repertoires in COVID-19. As for the study in general: Researchers got acute and convalescent COVID-19 samples from the United States, Italy and Spain. In each case, the material was cDNA or gDNA derived from T cells, B-cell-depleted T cells, or PBMCs.

CDR3 length: 15 residues. V was cut by 6 bases and J by 1 base, with 15 bases left in between. Germline V gives CDR1 LNHNV, CDR2 YYDKDF (reference sequence). The method was immunoSEQ multiplex PCR; TCRdb's version includes in-frame clones alone and lacks a portion of them. The sample consists of about 98,000 clones, 70% to 85% of them appearing once. The chain combines TRBV15 with TRBJ1-1; no firm D call. This clonotype originated in a man in his 70s with active or convalescent COVID-19. The sequencing input was peripheral blood. The CDR3 nucleotides read TGTGCCACCAGTTCCGGCGGGAGCGGGAACACTGAAGCTTTCTTT. It codes for CATSSGGSGNTEAFF.